The rows below give T cell receptor beta chains drawn from one sample of a study of shared clonotypes between healthy human individuals. Method: immunoSEQ multiplex PCR; TCRdb's copy keeps in-frame clones and lacks some. This table holds approximately 740,000 clones, around 72% found once. Sample: memory CD4+ T cells sorted from blood. These TCRs come from a woman aged 25 to 39 in good health. Both conserved end residues are trimmed from each CDR3.

>TRBJ2-1|TRBV4-1|16
ASSQGRLDRSSYNEQF
>TRBJ2-7|TRBV5-4|13
ASRSGTASSYEQY
>TRBJ2-3|TRBV25-1|15
ASSGGPSGDRTDTQY
>TRBJ2-1|TRBV5-1|13
ASSLDSGGYNEQF
>TRBJ1-2|TRBV5-4|12
ASTLTYSNYGYT
>TRBJ1-4|TRBV15|13
ATSRDPPTNEKLF
>TRBJ2-1|TRBV6-6|12
ASRRDLGHNEQF
>TRBJ2-2|TRBV5-1|14
ASSPPDPGGTGELF
>TRBJ2-3|TRBV5-1|12
ASSLTGVVDTQY
>TRBJ2-1|TRBV2|17
ASSVGTSGSRVWRNEQF
>TRBJ1-5|TRBV6-1|13
ASSPRGPGVQPQH
>TRBJ2-7|TRBV6-5|12
ATGAGQGVHEQY
>TRBJ2-7|TRBV28|13
ASRGDRGVSYEQY
>TRBJ1-1|TRBV5-1|12
ASTTQGTGTEAF
>TRBJ1-2|TRBV29-1|8
SAGTGGYT
>TRBJ2-2|TRBV7-9|13
ASSQGQGDTGELF
>TRBJ1-2|TRBV28|11
ASTPEGSWGYT
>TRBJ1-5|TRBV19|11
ASASVSNQPQH
>TRBJ1-5|TRBV19|11
ASSVETGWPQH
>TRBJ1-4|TRBV11-2|12
ASSRGQGHEKLF
>TRBJ2-6|TRBV19|14
ASSIDLSSGANVLT
>TRBJ1-3|TRBV18|16
ASSPGLMRARGGNTIY
>TRBJ2-7|TRBV28|11
ASSLHLGGEQY
>TRBJ1-5|TRBV7-8|12
ASSLAGGFQPQH
>TRBJ2-1|TRBV14|13
ASSQGLAGVHEQF
>TRBJ2-1|TRBV11-2|11
ATRDYSYNEQF
>TRBJ1-6|TRBV2|14
ASSYSTGATNSPLH
>TRBJ2-6|TRBV4-1|13
ASSHVAAGANVLT
>TRBJ2-2|TRBV7-7|15
ASSLGVDRVGTGELF
>TRBJ1-3|TRBV4-1|13
ASSRNRGSGNTIY
>TRBJ2-1|TRBV6-6|13
ASSTLGQGAGEQF
>TRBJ2-1|TRBV30|11
AWEVGTYNEQF
>TRBJ1-5|TRBV4-1|13
ASSQDDGGFQPQH
>TRBJ2-7|TRBV19|11
ASSRGGNYEQY
>TRBJ2-3|TRBV28|13
ASSSSGRRTDTQY
>TRBJ2-2|TRBV5-1|16
ASSFVGGTGKNTGELF
>TRBJ2-2|TRBV12-1|15
ASSSMCLAGYTGELF
>TRBJ2-3|TRBV2|16
ASSEPTFPAGSTDTQY
>TRBJ1-5|TRBV19|16
ASSIGPGQVYSNQPQH
>TRBJ1-5|TRBV28|14
ASSPIGQGTDQPQH
>TRBJ1-2|TRBV5-1|15
ASSRGQGVMEEYGYT
>TRBJ2-3|TRBV25-1|12
ASSEARGTDTQY
>TRBJ2-5|TRBV5-1|13
ASSSGVVAEETQY
>TRBJ2-5|TRBV25-1|12
ASSHLGGAGTQY
>TRBJ1-5|TRBV2|11
ASSSGINQPQH
>TRBJ1-1|TRBV19|12
ASSIKQGATEAF
>TRBJ1-5|TRBV19|9
ASGSNQPQH
>TRBJ1-5|TRBV28|12
ASSFISGDQPQH
>TRBJ1-2|TRBV6-5|12
ASSHRPINYGYT
>TRBJ2-7|TRBV10-3|11
AISAAETYEQY
>TRBJ2-2|TRBV28|17
ASSPPGQGMITSTGELF
>TRBJ1-2|TRBV4-1|13
ASSQVPRDRLGYT
>TRBJ2-1|TRBV5-1|13
ASSAASGSYNEQF
>TRBJ2-1|TRBV7-9|14
ASSPPQLAGYNEQF
>TRBJ1-3|TRBV28|13
ASSLTIASGNTIY